What follows describes a single T cell receptor (beta chain). What it binds is unknown. These data originate in a study of cytomegalovirus exposure and HLA in healthy donors. The wider study: Among the roughly 370 genotyped donors, over 70% were placed in the Caucasian-associated ancestry cluster.

Use of 60 Vbeta and 13 Jbeta primers characterized the PCR. TCRdb keeps only in-frame clones here, not all; method: immunoSEQ multiplex PCR. This table has 90,000 to 120,000 clones, 60% to 75% appearing once. Overall study results and limits: Earlier analysis yielded a pattern in which most TCR beta V segments were productive about 90% or about 30% of the time. Reportedly, HLA-A and HLA-B alleles of most subjects were accurately predicted from TCR beta. Confirmation in vitro established that a few CMV-associated chains were specific for CMV antigens.

The germline V gene has CDR1 SGHNT and CDR2 YYREEE (reference sequence). The CDR3 length is 16 residues. The ends were cut back, 1 base at V and 3 bases at J, with 17 bases in the middle. This receptor was obtained from a man aged 30 to 39 in good health and CMV-seronegative. The chain employs TRBV5-4 and TRBJ2-7; D might be TRBD2 (6 bases). Input material: PBMCs. In DNA, the CDR3 is TGTGCCAGCAGCTTGCGGAGAGGCGGGGCCGACTACGAGCAGTACTTC. This codes for CASSLRRGGADYEQYF.